These 14 T cell receptor beta chains came from one sample sequenced in a study of Ad26.COV2.S vaccination and SARS-CoV-2 variants (TCRdb year 2021). The receptor library was made with the immunoSEQ multiplex PCR assay. TCRdb took this table from immuneACCESS and kept in-frame rearrangements with V and J called. Such tables lack part of the clones; where checked against another copy, unresolved V genes explain under half of the gap, and the rest is unexplained. The sample table records fewer than 400,000 clones; approximately 86% of these occur just once. The top ten clonotypes cover approximately 3.7% of the sample. The sample's treatment or condition label is to be understood as: around 19 received Ad26.COV2.S at low or high dose, single or two shots; about 5 received placebo; per-sample allocation not given. For vaccine and placebo recipients, the sequenced repertoires came from samples collected on day 63 after the first injection.

This specimen consisted of peripheral blood, obtained in a trial of Ad26.COV2.S vaccine versus placebo. The receptors shown here come from a person between 18 and 60 years old who received the Ad26.COV2.S COVID-19 vaccine or a placebo.

This sequence joins TRBV10-3 and TRBJ2-2, with 9 nucleotides matching TRBD1. Looked up from germline, CDR1 is ENHRY and CDR2 is SYGVKD. V lost 5 bases to trimming and J lost 0 bases; unmatched junction nucleotides: 7. This CDR3 spans 17 amino acids. CDR3 region: CAISMTGGPANTGELFF. CDR3 sequence (DNA): TGTGCCATCAGTATGACAGGGGGACCTGCGAACACCGGGGAGCTGTTTTTT.

V is TRBV4-1 and J is TRBJ2-7, with D possibly being TRBD2 (6 bases). Trimming left V 0 bases short and J 4 bases short, with 13 bases between. The germline gives CDR1 MGHRA, CDR2 YSYEKL. CDR3 length equals 15 residues. For the CDR3, the DNA is TGCGCCAGCAGCCAAGAAGCCGCAGGAGGGTACGAGCAGTACTTC. Translated: CASSQEAAGGYEQYF.

The chain links TRBV27 to TRBJ2-7, with D perhaps assigned TRBD1 or TRBD2 (6 bases each). Germline loops: CDR1 MNHEY, CDR2 SMNVEV (reference sequence). CDR3 length: 16 residues. The V gene lost 6 bases and the J gene lost 3 bases, with 21 bases spanning the gap. CDR3 in amino acids: CASSTPRGVAGYEQYF. DNA for the CDR3: TGTGCCAGCAGCACACCTAGGGGGGTGGCGGGCTACGAGCAGTACTTC.

The chain recombines TRBV5-6 with TRBJ1-1; D is ambiguous. In germline, CDR1 is SGHDT, CDR2 YYEEEE. Trimming cost V 0 bases and J 3 bases, with 18 bases left between them. The CDR3 spans 17 residues. The CDR3 DNA reads as TGTGCCAGCAGCTTGGCCGGAGGGTTGGGGTTTGACACTGAAGCTTTCTTT. The encoded protein is CASSLAGGLGFDTEAFF. The variable domain in full, completed from reference TRBV5-6 and TRBJ1-1, reads DAGVTQSPTHLIKTRGQQVTLRCSPKSGHDTVSWYQQALGQGPQFIFQYYEEEERQRGNFPDRFSGHQFPNYSSELNVNALLLGDSALYLCASSLAGGLGFDTEAFFGQGTRLTVV.

The chain links TRBV19 to TRBJ1-3; the D gene is possibly TRBD1 (5 bases). The CDR3 loop spans 14 amino acids. The ends were cut back, 5 bases at V and 4 bases at J, with 12 bases in the middle. Germline values: CDR1 LNHDA, CDR2 SQIVND (reference sequence). CDR3 coding DNA: TGTGCCAGTAGTCTCGGGACTTCGGGAAACACCATATATTTT. Protein: CASSLGTSGNTIYF.

V is TRBV7-2 and J is TRBJ1-1, with D hard to call. Trimming pared 6 bases from V and 5 bases from J, leaving 13 bases between. The CDR3 consists of 13 residues. CDR1 is SGHTA, CDR2 FQGNSA, per germline. The CDR3 DNA sequence: TGTGCCAGCAGGGTAGACCGGATAACTGAAGCTTTCTTT. Protein: CASRVDRITEAFF.

In this sample, this clone turned up a few times. V is TRBV16 and J is TRBJ1-5, with TRBD1 matching 9 bases. CDR1 is KGHSY and CDR2 is FQNENV in the germline V gene. The CDR3 is 13 residues long. Unmatched junction bases numbered 0, after V lost 4 bases and J lost 5 bases. CDR3: CASSRDRDQPQHF. CDR3 DNA sequence: TGTGCCAGCAGCCGGGACAGGGATCAGCCCCAGCATTTT.

Details on this clone: Other nucleotide sequences in the sample specify the same CDR3. The chain links TRBV5-1 to TRBJ1-1; D ambiguous. With 0 bases removed from V and 0 bases from J, the gap between germline ends came to 3 bases. The CDR3 is 13 residues long. CDR1 and CDR2 (germline): SGHRS, YFSETQ. The CDR3 DNA reads as TGCGCCAGCAGCTTGGGAGTGAACACTGAAGCTTTCTTT. Translation: CASSLGVNTEAFF.

The rearrangement links TRBV10-3 to TRBJ1-2; 8 nucleotides align to TRBD1. The CDR3 runs 16 residues. Germline CDR1 ENHRY, CDR2 SYGVKD. V lost 4 bases and J lost 4; bases outside the gene matches: 11. CDR3 sequence (DNA): TGTGCCATCAGTGGGGGGGGACAGGATGATTTCTATGGCTACACCTTC. This sequence encodes CAISGGGQDDFYGYTF.

This chain connects TRBV27 to TRBJ2-2; no reliable D call. The germline CDR1 and CDR2 sequences are MNHEY and SMNVEV (reference sequence). The germline V and J ends were trimmed by 5 bases and 3 bases, with 7 bases remaining between them. The CDR3 consists of 13 residues. In DNA form, the CDR3 reads TGTGCCAGCAGTCGAACATACACCGGGGAGCTGTTTTTT. Its translation: CASSRTYTGELFF.

This chain connects TRBV10-2 to TRBJ2-3, with TRBD2 matching over 10 bases. This CDR3 spans 14 amino acids. Germline loops: CDR1 WSHSY, CDR2 SAAADI. J gave up 2 bases and V 10 bases, and 6 bases lay outside the gene matches. In nucleotides, the CDR3 is TGCGCCACCGGGAGCGGGGGGGCCACAGATACGCAGTATTTT. It yields the protein CATGSGGATDTQYF.

The J gene is TRBJ1-5, the V gene TRBV5-6; the match to TRBD1 covers 8 bases. CDR1 and CDR2 (germline): SGHDT, YYEEEE. The CDR3 contains 12 residues. V shed 4 bases, J shed 16 bases, and the junction held 10 bases outside the gene matches. For the CDR3, the DNA is TGTGCCAGCAGCGTGGACAGGGACTCGGGTCATTTT. Translating it yields CASSVDRDSGHF.

This chain joins TRBV25-1 and TRBJ1-6; D possibly corresponds to TRBD1 (5 bases). V dropped 7 bases and J dropped 5 bases, with 12 bases sitting between them. This CDR3 spans 14 amino acids. CDR1 is MGHDK, CDR2 SYGVNS, per germline. In nucleotides, the CDR3 is TGTGCCAGCACCCAAGCAGGGAATAATTCACCCCTCCACTTT. It specifies CASTQAGNNSPLHF. Supplemented by reference TRBV25-1 and TRBJ1-6, the full variable domain reads EADIYQTPRYLVIGTGKKITLECSQTMGHDKMYWYQQDPGMELHLIHYSYGVNSTEKGDLSSESTVSRIRTEHFPLTLESARPSHTSQYLCASTQAGNNSPLHFGNGTRLTVT.

The rearrangement uses TRBV25-1 and TRBJ1-6; a weak D match, TRBD1 (6 bases). The V gene lost 3 bases and the J gene lost 10 bases, with 16 bases spanning the gap. Germline V gives CDR1 MGHDK, CDR2 SYGVNS. The CDR3 loop spans 15 amino acids. The CDR3: CASSEGGRARSPLHF. Written as DNA, the CDR3 is TGTGCCAGCAGTGAGGGGGGCAGGGCCCGATCACCCCTCCACTTT. Full variable domain (rest looked up from reference TRBV25-1 and TRBJ1-6): EADIYQTPRYLVIGTGKKITLECSQTMGHDKMYWYQQDPGMELHLIHYSYGVNSTEKGDLSSESTVSRIRTEHFPLTLESARPSHTSQYLCASSEGGRARSPLHFGNGTRLTVT.